This paragraph reports one T cell receptor (beta chain). Its matching antigen is unknown. This sample is part of a study of OX40 agonist ivuxolimab in advanced cancers. Study-wide points: Dose levels from 0.1 to 3.0 mg/kg saw CD4+ and CD8+ blood T cells expand clonally by week 6.

TCRdb's table, derived via immunoSEQ multiplex PCR, lists solely in-frame clones and lacks some. The profile covers around 83,000 clones, with about 81% appearing a single time and 6.5% to 8% taken by the ten largest. This CDR3 is 15 amino acids long. The V segment lost 4 bases and the J segment 2 bases; nucleotides outside the gene matches: 4. CDR1 is SGHRS and CDR2 is YFSETQ in the germline V gene. Samples were taken at baseline and on day 1 of cycles 4 and 7. This clonotype was sampled from an adult with an advanced solid tumor such as melanoma, head and neck, liver or kidney cancer. The sequencing here drew on CD4+ or CD8+ T cells sorted from blood, taken in a trial of the OX40 agonist ivuxolimab. The chain recombines TRBV5-1 with TRBJ2-1, with 9 bases lining up with TRBD2. The CDR3, as DNA: TGCGCCAGCAGCGTGACTAGCGGTCCCTACAATGAGCAGTTCTTC. Its translation: CASSVTSGPYNEQFF.